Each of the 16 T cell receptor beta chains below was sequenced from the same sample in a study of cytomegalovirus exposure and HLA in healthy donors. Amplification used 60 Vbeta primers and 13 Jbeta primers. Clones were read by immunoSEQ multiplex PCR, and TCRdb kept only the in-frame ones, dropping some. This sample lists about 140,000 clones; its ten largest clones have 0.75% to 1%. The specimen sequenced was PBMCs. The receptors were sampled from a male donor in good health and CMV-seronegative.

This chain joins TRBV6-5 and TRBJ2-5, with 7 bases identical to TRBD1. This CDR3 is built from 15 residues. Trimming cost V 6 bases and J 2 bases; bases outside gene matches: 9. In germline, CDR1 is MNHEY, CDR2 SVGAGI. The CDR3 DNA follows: TGTGCCAGCAGCCGACCCGACAGGGTACAAGAGACCCAGTACTTC. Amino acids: CASSRPDRVQETQYF.

DNA for the CDR3: TGTGCCAGCTCACCACCTAAAGCGGGAGAGACCCAGTACTTC. Translation: CASSPPKAGETQYF. The chain uses TRBV18 and TRBJ2-5, with D tentatively TRBD2 (6 bases). CDR1 KGHSH and CDR2 LQKENI come from the germline V gene. The germline V and J ends were trimmed by 0 bases and 4 bases, with 9 bases remaining between them. The CDR3 has 14 residues. Full variable domain (rest looked up from reference TRBV18 and TRBJ2-5): NAGVMQNPRHLVRRRGQEARLRCSPMKGHSHVYWYRQLPEEGLKFMVYLQKENIIDESGMPKERFSAEFPKEGPSILRIQQVVRGDSAAYFCASSPPKAGETQYFGPGTRLLVL.

Here the CDR3 DNA reads TGTGCCAGCAGCTTAGCGCAGGAGGGAGATACGCAGTATTTT. It translates to CASSLAQEGDTQYF. The V call is TRBV7-3, the J call TRBJ2-3; tentatively, D is TRBD2 (6 bases). Germline-derived CDR1 and CDR2 are SGHTA and FQGTGA. V lost 2 bases to trimming and J lost 5 bases, with 11 bases between them. CDR3 length: 14 amino acids.

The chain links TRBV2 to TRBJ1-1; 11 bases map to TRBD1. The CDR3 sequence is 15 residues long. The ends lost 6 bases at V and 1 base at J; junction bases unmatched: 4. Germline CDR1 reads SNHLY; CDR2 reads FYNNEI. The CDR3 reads CASRGQGGWNTEAFF. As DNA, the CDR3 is TGTGCCAGCAGGGGACAGGGGGGCTGGAACACTGAAGCTTTCTTT.

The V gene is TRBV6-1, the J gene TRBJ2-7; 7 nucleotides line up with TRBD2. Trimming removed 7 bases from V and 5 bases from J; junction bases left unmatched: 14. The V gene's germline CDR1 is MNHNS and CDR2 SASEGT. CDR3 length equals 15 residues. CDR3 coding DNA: TGTGCCAGCACCCCGCGGGGGTTGTCACCCGACGAGCAGTACTTC. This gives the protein CASTPRGLSPDEQYF.

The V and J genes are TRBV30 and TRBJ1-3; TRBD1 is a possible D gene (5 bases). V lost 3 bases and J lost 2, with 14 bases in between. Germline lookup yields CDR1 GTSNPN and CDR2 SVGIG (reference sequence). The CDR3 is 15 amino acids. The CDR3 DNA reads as TGTGCCTGGAGCTACACCAGGGCCACTGGAAACACCATATATTTT. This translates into CAWSYTRATGNTIYF.

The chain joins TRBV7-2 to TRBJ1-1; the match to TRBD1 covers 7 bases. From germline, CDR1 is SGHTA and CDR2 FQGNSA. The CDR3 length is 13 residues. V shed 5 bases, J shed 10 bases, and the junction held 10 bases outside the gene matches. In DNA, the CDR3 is TGTGCCAGCAGCCTCCGGGACAGAAGTTTAGCTTTCTTT. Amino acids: CASSLRDRSLAFF.

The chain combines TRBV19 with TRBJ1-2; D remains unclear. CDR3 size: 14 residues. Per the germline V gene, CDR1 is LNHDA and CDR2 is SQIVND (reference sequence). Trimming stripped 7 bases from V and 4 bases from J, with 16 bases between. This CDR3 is CASTLADSVYGYTF. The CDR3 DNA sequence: TGTGCCAGTACGCTGGCCGATTCCGTCTATGGCTACACCTTC.

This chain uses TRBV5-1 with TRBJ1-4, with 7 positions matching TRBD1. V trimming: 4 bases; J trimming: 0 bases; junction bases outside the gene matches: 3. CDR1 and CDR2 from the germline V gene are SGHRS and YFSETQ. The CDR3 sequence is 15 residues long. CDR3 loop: CASSHGTATNEKLFF. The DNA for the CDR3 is TGCGCCAGCAGCCATGGGACAGCAACTAATGAAAAACTGTTTTTT.

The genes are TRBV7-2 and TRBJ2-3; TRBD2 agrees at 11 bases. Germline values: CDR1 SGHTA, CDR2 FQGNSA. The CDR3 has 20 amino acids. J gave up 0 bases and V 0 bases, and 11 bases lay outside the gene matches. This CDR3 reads CASSLAPSGGLGRSTDTQYF. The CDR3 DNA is TGTGCCAGCAGCTTAGCTCCTAGCGGGGGGCTCGGGAGGAGCACAGATACGCAGTATTTT.

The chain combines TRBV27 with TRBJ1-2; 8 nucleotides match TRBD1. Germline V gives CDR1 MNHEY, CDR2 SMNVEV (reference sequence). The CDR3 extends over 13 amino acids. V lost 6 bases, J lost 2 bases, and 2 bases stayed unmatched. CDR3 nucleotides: TGTGCCAGCAGCCCAGGGGGCAACTATGGCTACACCTTC. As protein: CASSPGGNYGYTF.

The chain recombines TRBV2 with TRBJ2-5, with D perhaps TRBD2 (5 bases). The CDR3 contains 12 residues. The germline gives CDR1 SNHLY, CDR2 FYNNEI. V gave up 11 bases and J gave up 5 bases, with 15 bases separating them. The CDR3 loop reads CAVDGKLETQYF. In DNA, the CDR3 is TGTGCCGTTGACGGGAAGCTGGAGACCCAGTACTTC.

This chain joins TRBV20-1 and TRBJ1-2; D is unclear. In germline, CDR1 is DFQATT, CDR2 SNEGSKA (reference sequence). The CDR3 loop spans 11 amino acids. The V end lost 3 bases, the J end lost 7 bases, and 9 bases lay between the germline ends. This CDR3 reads CSASWSVGYTF. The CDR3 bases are TGCAGTGCTAGTTGGAGCGTTGGCTACACCTTC.

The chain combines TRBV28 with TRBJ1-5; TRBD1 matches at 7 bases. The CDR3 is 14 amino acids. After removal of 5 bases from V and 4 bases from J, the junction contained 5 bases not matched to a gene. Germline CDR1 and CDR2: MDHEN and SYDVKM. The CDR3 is CASSSRTGNQPQHF. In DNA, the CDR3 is TGTGCCAGCAGTAGTCGGACAGGTAATCAGCCCCAGCATTTT.

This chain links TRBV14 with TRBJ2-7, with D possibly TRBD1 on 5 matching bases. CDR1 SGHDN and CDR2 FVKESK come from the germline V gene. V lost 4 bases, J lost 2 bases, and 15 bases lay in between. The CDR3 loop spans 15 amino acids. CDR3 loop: CASSPLLGPTYEQYF. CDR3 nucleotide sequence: TGTGCCAGCAGCCCCCTGTTGGGGCCCACCTACGAGCAGTACTTC. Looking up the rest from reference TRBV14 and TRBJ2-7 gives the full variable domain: EAGVTQFPSHSVIEKGQTVTLRCDPISGHDNLYWYRRVMGKEIKFLLHFVKESKQDESGMPNNRFLAERTGGTYSTLKVQPAELEDSGVYFCASSPLLGPTYEQYFGPGTRLTVT.

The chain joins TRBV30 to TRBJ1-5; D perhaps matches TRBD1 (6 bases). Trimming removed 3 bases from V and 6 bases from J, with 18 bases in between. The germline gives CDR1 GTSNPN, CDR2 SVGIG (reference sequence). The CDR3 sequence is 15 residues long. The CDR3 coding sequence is TGTGCCTGGAGCAGACAGGACCTGGATACTCAGCCCCAGCATTTT. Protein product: CAWSRQDLDTQPQHF.